This TCR beta chain was identified in a study of blood T cell repertoires in COVID-19. In the study overall: Sites across the United States, Italy and Spain contributed samples from acute and convalescent COVID-19.

In the authors' methods: Amplification of reference gene primers was used by the study to estimate nucleated cell counts. Clones were sequenced by immunoSEQ multiplex PCR, and TCRdb holds only the in-frame ones, with some missing. V and J calls plus clone size are reproduced from that table; the DNA served to infer D and trimming. The sample lists about 68,000 clones, around 90% occurring once. The CDR3 has 17 amino acids. The V gene's germline CDR1 is GTSNPN and CDR2 SVGIG (reference sequence). V lost 4 bases to trimming and J lost 1 base; unmatched junction nucleotides: 10. This chain connects TRBV30 to TRBJ2-2; 9 bases agree with TRBD2. Sequencing used peripheral blood. The TCR was taken from a man aged 35 to 55 with COVID-19, enrolled during active disease. The CDR3 sequence is CAWNLVGAGGNTGELFF. CDR3 coding DNA: TGTGCCTGGAACCTCGTGGGAGCGGGGGGGAACACCGGGGAGCTGTTTTTT. Filled out from reference TRBV30 and TRBJ2-2, the complete variable domain reads SQTIHQWPATLVQPVGSPLSLECTVEGTSNPNLYWYRQAAGRGLQLLFYSVGIGQISSEVPQNLSASRPQDRQFILSSKKLLLSDSGFYLCAWNLVGAGGNTGELFFGEGSRLTVL.